This T cell receptor (beta chain) was sequenced for a study of cytomegalovirus exposure and HLA in healthy donors. Comments on this clone: The antigen remains undetermined.

The PCR used 60 Vbeta and 13 Jbeta primers. How the authors handled the data: Later analysis identified 80 million to 90 million unique TCR beta chains, approximately 11 million shared. This table comes from immunoSEQ multiplex PCR, and its TCRdb copy is limited to in-frame clones, with some not included. V and J calls and clone size are given by that table; D and trimming were obtained from the DNA. The sample records 150,000 to 200,000 clones, 65% to 80% being singletons. Findings and limits, study-wide: Generally TCR sequences proved uncommon, though certain public TCRs appeared in numerous donors. Sequencing likely generated an artifact that appeared as a cluster of highly shared sequence variants. In a later analysis, HLA-associated TCR beta chains were more clonally expanded than equally common others.

The germline V gene has CDR1 MNHNY and CDR2 SVGAGI (reference sequence). With V trimmed by 6 bases and J by 6 bases, 8 bases remained unmatched. The CDR3 is made up of 14 amino acids. The genes are TRBV6-6 and TRBJ1-5; 7 nucleotides match TRBD1. The source material was PBMCs. This receptor was taken from a male donor in good health and CMV-seronegative. The DNA of the CDR3 is TGTGCCAGCAGCTTCGGACAGGTGAGTCAGCCCCAGCATTTT. Translated, it gives CASSFGQVSQPQHF.